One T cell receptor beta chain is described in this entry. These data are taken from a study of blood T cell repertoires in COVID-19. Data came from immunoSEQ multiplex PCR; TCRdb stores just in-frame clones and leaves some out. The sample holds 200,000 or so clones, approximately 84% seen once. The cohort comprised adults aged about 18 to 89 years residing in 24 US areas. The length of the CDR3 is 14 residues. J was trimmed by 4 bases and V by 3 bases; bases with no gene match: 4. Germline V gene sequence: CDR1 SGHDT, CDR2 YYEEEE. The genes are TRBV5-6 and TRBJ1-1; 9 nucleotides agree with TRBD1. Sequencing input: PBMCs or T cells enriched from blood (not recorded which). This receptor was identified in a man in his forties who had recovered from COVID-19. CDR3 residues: CASSSRQGGTEAFF. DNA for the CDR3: TGTGCCAGCAGCTCCCGACAGGGGGGCACTGAAGCTTTCTTT. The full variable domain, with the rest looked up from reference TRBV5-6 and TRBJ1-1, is DAGVTQSPTHLIKTRGQQVTLRCSPKSGHDTVSWYQQALGQGPQFIFQYYEEEERQRGNFPDRFSGHQFPNYSSELNVNALLLGDSALYLCASSSRQGGTEAFFGQGTRLTVV.